This paragraph covers one T cell receptor beta chain sequence. In the original analysis: Estimation of nucleated cell counts relied on the amplification of reference gene primers. Data came from immunoSEQ multiplex PCR; TCRdb stores just in-frame clones and leaves some out. Clone size and the V and J calls come from that table; the DNA yielded D and trimming. This sample has under 70,000 clones, with 80% to 95% found just once. Trimming shortened V by 3 bases and J by 8 bases, and 24 bases separated the two germline ends. The CDR3 sequence is 17 residues long. Per germline, CDR1 SGDLS and CDR2 YYNGEE. The record originates from a study of blood T cell repertoires in COVID-19. In the study overall: From the United States, Italy and Spain came samples of acute and convalescent COVID-19. The cDNA or gDNA used as material had been derived from T cells, B-cell-depleted T cells, or PBMCs.

The origin of this receptor is a human donor with active COVID-19. The donor label of this sample is uncertain. This chain connects TRBV9 to TRBJ2-1, with a weak D call TRBD1 (6 bases). Sequencing was performed on peripheral blood. The CDR3 coding sequence is TGTGCCAGCAGCGCCTCCCCTCAGGGGAACTACAGAGATGAGCAGTTCTTC. Translation gives CASSASPQGNYRDEQFF.